This T cell receptor beta chain was retrieved from a study of shared clonotypes between healthy human individuals. General study findings and limits: Incomplete sequencing of sorted subsets was indicated by rarefaction despite large depth. Clonotypes which were not shared had lower generation probabilities than clonotypes that all four donors shared. Naive subsets generally had larger estimated richness than memory subsets.

Naive CD8 isolation took CD45RO-negative cells positively selected for CCR7 and excluded terminally differentiated effector memory CD45RA+ cells. Replicate PCRs run on sorted subsets employed 200 ng DNA, tens of thousands of T cell genomes. Only in-frame clones appear in the TCRdb table, and some are missing; sequencing was by immunoSEQ multiplex PCR. The repertoire has under 700,000 clones, roughly 95% of them found once; the top ten carry approximately 0.11%. This clone has only one observation. Its antigen is currently unknown. In germline, CDR1 is SGHVS, CDR2 FNYEAQ. The V and J ends lost 1 base and 5 bases respectively, with 9 bases between them. CDR3 length: 13 amino acids.

The material sequenced was naive CD8+ T cells sorted from blood. The chain employs TRBV7-6 and TRBJ2-7; D ambiguous. This sequence was found in a woman aged 25 to 39 in good health. The CDR3 spells CASSLGSVNEQYF. As DNA, the CDR3 is TGTGCCAGCAGCTTAGGTTCCGTGAACGAGCAGTACTTC.